These 28 T cell receptor beta chains share one sample of origin, sequenced in a study of blood T cell repertoires in COVID-19. Here immunoSEQ multiplex PCR was the method, and the copy in TCRdb shows in-frame clones only, minus some. The table lists roughly 230,000 clones, approximately 83% of them singletons. Sequenced: PBMCs or T cells enriched from blood (not recorded which). The receptors were sampled from a man aged 50-60 years who had recovered from COVID-19.

The sample holds a few counts of this clone. This sequence joins TRBV5-8 and TRBJ1-4; D uncertain. The ends were cut back, 2 bases at V and 4 bases at J, with 9 bases in the middle. CDR1 and CDR2 from the germline V gene are SGHTS and YDEGEE. The CDR3 has 14 amino acids. The CDR3 bases are TGTGCCAGCAGCTTTGGACTGGTTAATGAAAAACTGTTTTTT. This encodes CASSFGLVNEKLFF.

The chain recombines TRBV28 with TRBJ2-7; TRBD1 matches 7 bases. The CDR3 spans 12 residues. Germline loops: CDR1 MDHEN, CDR2 SYDVKM. V lost 10 bases to trimming and J lost 2 bases; unmatched junction nucleotides: 5. In DNA form, the CDR3 reads TGTGCCACCACAGGGGCCCCCTACGAGCAGTACTTC. It specifies CATTGAPYEQYF.

This clone was picked up a small number of times. This chain joins TRBV7-3 and TRBJ2-7; 7 bases match TRBD1. V was pared by 4 bases and J by 7 bases, with 7 bases of the junction left unmatched. CDR3 size: 13 residues. Per the germline V gene, CDR1 is SGHTA and CDR2 is FQGTGA. This CDR3 reads CASSSYRGREQYF. The CDR3, as DNA: TGTGCCAGCAGCTCCTACAGGGGTAGGGAGCAGTACTTC. The complete variable domain, with remaining parts taken from reference TRBV7-3 and TRBJ2-7, reads GAGVSQTPSNKVTEKGKYVELRCDPISGHTALYWYRQSLGQGPEFLIYFQGTGAADDSGLPNDRFFAVRPEGSVSTLKIQRTERGDSAVYLCASSSYRGREQYFGPGTRLTVT.

The genes are TRBV29-1 and TRBJ1-4; D possibly corresponds to TRBD1 (5 bases). This CDR3 contains 12 residues. In germline, CDR1 is SQVTM, CDR2 ANQGSEA. Trimming shortened V by 7 bases and J by 4 bases, and 10 bases separated the two germline ends. CDR3 nucleotides: TGCAGCGGGGCAGGGTTTAATGAAAAACTGTTTTTT. Its translation is CSGAGFNEKLFF.

V usage is TRBV5-1 and J usage is TRBJ2-3, with D maybe TRBD1 (6 bases). CDR1 SGHRS and CDR2 YFSETQ come from the germline V gene. The CDR3 runs to 16 residues. Trimming took off 4 bases at V and 1 base at J, with 16 bases between the two ends. CDR3 in DNA: TGCGCCAGCAGCGCGCTCTACAGGGAACGCACAGATACGCAGTATTTT. It codes for CASSALYRERTDTQYF.

The V gene is TRBV28, the J gene TRBJ1-2; 8 bases match TRBD1. CDR3 length: 13 residues. Germline CDR1 MDHEN, CDR2 SYDVKM. After removal of 5 bases from V and 4 bases from J, the junction contained 3 bases not matched to a gene. CDR3 coding DNA: TGTGCCAGCAGTAATACAGGGGGCTATGGCTACACCTTC. It is translated as CASSNTGGYGYTF.

The chain carries TRBV11-2 and TRBJ1-2; the D is unclear. With 0 bases removed from V and 8 bases from J, the gap between germline ends came to 16 bases. The CDR3 length is 15 residues. The germline V gene has CDR1 SGHAT and CDR2 FQNNGV. The CDR3 loop is CASSLENHPIPGYTF. For the CDR3, the DNA is TGTGCCAGCAGCTTAGAGAACCACCCTATCCCGGGCTACACCTTC.

The rearrangement uses TRBV9 and TRBJ2-3; D perhaps matches TRBD2 (6 bases). The CDR3 runs 16 residues. CDR1 and CDR2 (germline): SGDLS, YYNGEE. V was pared by 4 bases and J by 4 bases, with 19 bases between. CDR3 sequence (DNA): TGTGCCAGCAGCTCCCCCGGGTTACGGAGGGCAGATACGCAGTATTTT. It is translated as CASSSPGLRRADTQYF.

The genes are TRBV10-3 and TRBJ1-3, with D maybe TRBD1 (5 bases). V was cut by 4 bases and J by 0 bases, with 25 bases left in between. The germline gives CDR1 ENHRY, CDR2 SYGVKD. The CDR3 has 20 amino acids. The CDR3 DNA reads as TGTGCCATCAGTGCCCTCACCTCCACGGGACTCCAGAGCTCTGGAAACACCATATATTTT. Translated: CAISALTSTGLQSSGNTIYF.

V and J are TRBV10-1 and TRBJ2-3; perhaps TRBD1 as D (6 bases). The CDR3 contains 12 residues. Germline V CDR1 and CDR2: WNHNN, SYGVQD (reference sequence). Trimming shortened V by 6 bases and J by 4 bases, and 8 bases separated the two germline ends. The CDR3: CASSTGSDTQYF. The CDR3 DNA reads TGCGCCAGCAGCACAGGGTCAGATACGCAGTATTTT.

This clone was detected many times. The genes are TRBV5-1 and TRBJ2-7, with D possibly being TRBD2 (6 bases). Germline lookup yields CDR1 SGHRS and CDR2 YFSETQ. The CDR3 totals 15 residues. The V gene lost 5 bases and the J gene lost 0 bases, with 15 bases spanning the gap. CDR3 protein: CASRSRTGASYEQYF. As DNA, the CDR3 is TGCGCCAGCAGATCCCGGACGGGAGCCTCCTACGAGCAGTACTTC.

This chain joins TRBV5-1 and TRBJ1-2, with D tentatively TRBD1 (6 bases). V was shortened by 4 bases and J by 5 bases, with 18 bases between the two germline ends. Germline CDR1 is SGHRS and CDR2 is YFSETQ. The CDR3 spans 15 residues. In DNA form, the CDR3 reads TGCGCCAGCAGCCCAAGGGCAGGGGTGGCGTATGGCTACACCTTC. Its protein product is CASSPRAGVAYGYTF.

The V gene is TRBV28, the J gene TRBJ2-7; TRBD1 might be the D (7 bases). Germline loops: CDR1 MDHEN, CDR2 SYDVKM. The CDR3 consists of 13 residues. Trimming removed 6 bases from V and 6 bases from J, with 15 bases in between. The CDR3 region has the DNA TGTGCCAGCAGAAGGCACAGGGGAGGCGAGCAGTACTTC. Its translation: CASRRHRGGEQYF.

The chain uses TRBV5-6 and TRBJ2-5; a possible D gene is TRBD2 (7 bases). CDR1 and CDR2 (germline): SGHDT, YYEEEE. Trimming shortened V by 4 bases and J by 6 bases, and 25 bases separated the two germline ends. This CDR3 is built from 17 residues. The CDR3 here is CASSPRGGGGVKKTQYF. CDR3 sequence (DNA): TGTGCCAGCAGCCCAAGGGGAGGGGGAGGCGTTAAAAAGACCCAGTACTTC.

V gene TRBV7-8 combines with J gene TRBJ1-1; D not resolved. Looked up from germline, CDR1 is SGHVS and CDR2 is FQNEAQ. V gave up 3 bases and J gave up 6 bases, with 14 bases separating them. The CDR3 consists of 14 residues. The CDR3 DNA is TGTGCCAGCAGCTTGCGTTGGGCGAAGCCTGAAGCTTTCTTT. Translated, it gives CASSLRWAKPEAFF.

This clone has just a few counts. The chain carries TRBV29-1 and TRBJ2-7; 8 nucleotides line up with TRBD2. Germline CDR1 is SQVTM and CDR2 is ANQGSEA. This CDR3 comprises 11 residues. V shed 7 bases and J 7 bases; nucleotides not matched to a gene: 6. This chain's CDR3 is CSGSRGGEQYF. DNA of the CDR3: TGCAGCGGGTCCCGCGGGGGGGAGCAGTACTTC.

The V call is TRBV30, the J call TRBJ1-3; 8 bases agree with TRBD1. V lost 3 bases and J lost 0; bases outside the gene matches: 4. The CDR3 sequence is 15 residues long. In germline, CDR1 is GTSNPN, CDR2 SVGIG (reference sequence). CDR3 bases: TGTGCCTGGAGAAGGGACAGGAACTCTGGAAACACCATATATTTT. The encoded protein is CAWRRDRNSGNTIYF.

The V gene is TRBV28, the J gene TRBJ1-1; tentative D call: TRBD1 (5 bases). V was shortened by 1 base and J by 3 bases, with 9 bases between the two germline ends. This CDR3 has 14 amino acids. In germline, CDR1 is MDHEN, CDR2 SYDVKM. CDR3 in DNA: TGTGCCAGCAGTTTATTTGGGGGGGACACTGAAGCTTTCTTT. Amino acid sequence: CASSLFGGDTEAFF.

The chain joins TRBV5-1 to TRBJ2-7, with TRBD2 matching over 13 bases. Germline-derived CDR1 and CDR2 are SGHRS and YFSETQ. The V and J ends lost 4 bases and 3 bases, in that order; junction bases with no gene match: 4. This CDR3 is 15 amino acids long. The CDR3 DNA follows: TGCGCCAGCAGCGCAGGACTAGCGGGAGTCTACGAGCAGTACTTC. This translates into CASSAGLAGVYEQYF.

The gene calls are TRBV7-3 and TRBJ2-2; a possible D gene is TRBD2 (6 bases). Between the trimmed V and J ends, which lost 2 bases and 8 bases, there was a span of 12 bases. Germline values: CDR1 SGHTA, CDR2 FQGTGA. CDR3 size: 14 residues. This chain's CDR3 is CASSLGGTGGELFF. The DNA for the CDR3 is TGTGCCAGCAGCTTAGGAGGGACTGGTGGGGAGCTGTTTTTT.

V and J are TRBV7-6 and TRBJ2-3, with TRBD2 matching 8 bases. This CDR3 is built from 16 residues. J was trimmed by 5 bases and V by 6 bases; bases with no gene match: 13. CDR1 is SGHVS, CDR2 FNYEAQ, per germline. CDR3 sequence: CASRSVTGGPGDTQYF. As DNA, the CDR3 is TGTGCCAGCAGATCGGTGACGGGAGGGCCGGGAGATACGCAGTATTTT.

The V and J genes are TRBV25-1 and TRBJ1-2; tentatively, D is TRBD1 (5 bases). This CDR3 has 11 residues. Germline loops: CDR1 MGHDK, CDR2 SYGVNS. Deletions cut 7 bases from V and 4 bases from J, with 7 bases between. CDR3 sequence reads: CASTGFYGYTF. The DNA for the CDR3 is TGTGCCAGCACAGGGTTCTATGGCTACACCTTC.

This chain joins TRBV4-3 and TRBJ1-2; D is undetermined. Deletions cut 3 bases from V and 6 bases from J, with 14 bases between. The CDR3 has 14 amino acids. Germline loops: CDR1 LGHNA, CDR2 YSLEER. CDR3 loop: CASSHERGWNGYTF. Written as DNA, the CDR3 is TGCGCCAGCAGCCATGAGCGGGGATGGAATGGCTACACCTTC.

The table lists this clone with a few counts. A junction boundary mismatches the germline segment, possibly from a read error. The chain is built from TRBV20-1 and TRBJ1-1, with a possible D match to TRBD1 (5 bases). Per the germline V gene, CDR1 is DFQATT and CDR2 is SNEGSKA (reference sequence). There are 11 residues in the CDR3. CDR3 nucleotide sequence: TGCAGTGCTAGTGTCCGTGGGGGGTTAGCCTTT. Translation gives CSASVRGGLAF.

This chain links TRBV13 with TRBJ2-7; no clear D gene. Trimming stripped 0 bases from V and 6 bases from J, with 12 bases between. CDR3 size: 14 residues. Germline V CDR1 and CDR2: PRHDT, FYEKMQ (reference sequence). The CDR3: CASSLGPELSEQYF. The CDR3 DNA is TGTGCCAGCAGCTTAGGCCCGGAACTAAGCGAGCAGTACTTC.

DNA of the CDR3: TGTGCCAGCAGCTTAACTCCAACCCCGCTCCTTCCTACGAGGCCCCAGCATTTT. Residues: CASSLTPTPLLPTRPQHF. The chain is built from TRBV7-3 and TRBJ1-5; no clear D. Trimming left V 0 bases short and J 9 bases short, with 24 bases between. Germline V gene lookup returns CDR1 SGHTA and CDR2 FQGTGA. CDR3 length: 18 amino acids.

The chain is built from TRBV9 and TRBJ2-3, with D perhaps TRBD1 (7 bases). The CDR3 covers 15 residues. The germline V gene encodes CDR1 SGDLS and CDR2 YYNGEE. Trimming left V 2 bases short and J 7 bases short, with 17 bases between. CDR3 DNA: TGTGCCAGCAGCGTCCCCGACAGGGAGGAAAATACGCAGTATTTT. Protein product: CASSVPDREENTQYF.

The sample holds a few counts of this clone. The chain combines TRBV18 with TRBJ1-2; 9 nucleotides agree with TRBD1. This CDR3 has 18 amino acids. The V and J ends lost 3 bases and 6 bases, in that order; junction bases with no gene match: 17. Per the germline V gene, CDR1 is KGHSH and CDR2 is LQKENI. The CDR3 DNA reads as TGTGCCAGCTCACCCTCCCTCCCGGGACAGGGTGTGGCGGATGGCTACACCTTC. It specifies CASSPSLPGQGVADGYTF.